Given below is one TCR beta chain in context. Other DNA sequences within the sample encode an identical CDR3. The data were taken from a study of memory CD4+ T cells and cytomegalovirus serostatus. The repertoire was sequenced with immunoSEQ multiplex PCR; TCRdb's copy has only in-frame clones and lacks some. The sample contains tens of thousands of clones, approximately 80% of which appear only once. Single viable CD3+CD4+CD8-CD45RO+ cells were sorted as the memory CD4+ T cells. Total CD4+ T cells were enriched by CD4 positive selection. Trimming took off 6 bases at V and 1 base at J, with 3 bases between the two ends. The V gene's germline CDR1 is SGHTA and CDR2 FQGNSA. The CDR3 consists of 11 residues.

This receptor was obtained from an adult in good health and CMV-seronegative. The sequenced sample was memory CD4+ T cells from blood. The chain links TRBV7-2 to TRBJ2-5, with D uncertain. The CDR3 DNA reads as TGTGCCAGCAGTCCCCAAGAGACCCAGTACTTC. Translation gives CASSPQETQYF.